The present T cell receptor beta chain was sequenced within a study of a mutant IDH1 vaccine in newly diagnosed glioma. About the study: An approximately 60% male, 37.5% female split and a mean age of 40.4 years characterized treated patients.

Study outcomes and limitations: No link was apparently found between pseudoprogression and changes in top peripheral T cell clonotypes.

Note on this clone: Its matching antigen is unknown.

Repertoires were generated with immunoSEQ multiplex PCR, while TCRdb's copy carries only in-frame clones and drops some. The profile shows fewer than 35,000 clones, around 82% of them singletons. Trimming shortened V by 3 bases and J by 7 bases, and 10 bases separated the two germline ends. CDR1 is KGHSH and CDR2 is LQKENI in the germline V gene. The CDR3 totals 12 residues. The time point: week 47, end of study. Vaccination used 300 ug of mutant IDH1 20-mer peptide per dose, with topical imiquimod. This chain links TRBV18 with TRBJ2-7; D is ambiguous. The sequencing here drew on PBMCs, taken from a glioma patient whose treatment included an IDH1 peptide vaccine. This TCR derives from a man younger than 40 with glioma. CDR3 sequence: CASSPRVGEQYF. The CDR3 DNA follows: TGTGCCAGCTCACCTAGGGTTGGGGAGCAGTACTTC.